These T cell receptor beta chains were read from a single sample in a study of Ad26.COV2.S vaccination and SARS-CoV-2 variants. The assay was immunoSEQ multiplex PCR, and TCRdb's table has in-frame clones only and misses some. The data show around 400,000 clones, with roughly 85% seen just once and nearly 7.5% held by the top ten. Sample: peripheral blood, taken in a trial of Ad26.COV2.S vaccine versus placebo. The receptors were gathered from a person aged 18-65 years who received the Ad26.COV2.S COVID-19 vaccine or a placebo. CDR3s include the opening cysteine and the closing phenylalanine or tryptophan. Fields, in order: V gene, clone size, D gene, J gene, CDR3 protein. A D gene is named only where the DNA matches it firmly. Size is stated for part of the rows, as once, few or many counts, or as a class when the clone is expanded.

>TRBV6-1|-|-|TRBJ1-6
CASSEFLPGNSPLHF
>TRBV12-3/TRBV12-4|-|-|TRBJ1-2
CASSQGLSGYTF
>TRBV7-3|-|-|TRBJ2-1
CASSARSNSYNEQFF
>TRBV29-1|-|-|TRBJ1-1
CSAGRGFTEAFF
>TRBV7-3|once|-|TRBJ2-3
CASSSNGQGTQYF
>TRBV19|-|-|TRBJ1-4
CASSQPSRATNEKLFF
>TRBV28|-|TRBD2|TRBJ2-1
CASSSGGRYEQFF
>TRBV19|-|TRBD2|TRBJ2-7
CASTHGGLAGDEQYF
>TRBV7-9|-|-|TRBJ2-7
CASSSQRGTSYEQYF
>TRBV21-1|-|-|TRBJ1-2
CASSKRTGSRGYTF
>TRBV6-6|-|TRBD2|TRBJ2-1
CASSRGTSGGSYWRSYNEQFF
>TRBV11-3|-|-|TRBJ2-7
CASKHRGEQYF
>TRBV5-1|-|-|TRBJ1-1
CASRAGTEAFF
>TRBV9|-|-|TRBJ1-4
CASSVSTADEKLFF
>TRBV3-1/TRBV3-2|-|TRBD1|TRBJ2-2
CASSLWTGKVNGELFF
>TRBV19|-|-|TRBJ1-5
CASKGGNYQPQHF
>TRBV4-1|-|-|TRBJ2-1
CASRAFVHSLLNEQFF
>TRBV19|-|TRBD1|TRBJ2-1
CASSPSGQGYNEQFF
>TRBV7-2|-|-|TRBJ2-2
CASSLKPPNTGELFF
>TRBV5-1|few|-|TRBJ1-4
CASSLDSEKLFF
>TRBV5-1|once|-|TRBJ2-3
CASSWGPSSTDTQYF
>TRBV10-2|-|-|TRBJ1-1
CASMMDSRGEAFF
>TRBV7-9|-|-|TRBJ1-1
CASSSKGRGAFF
>TRBV3-1/TRBV3-2|-|-|TRBJ1-1
CASSHHGQYTEAFF
>TRBV7-9|-|TRBD1|TRBJ1-2
CASSPAQGVDGYTF
>TRBV15|-|-|TRBJ2-7
CATSRGSTGGAEQYF
>TRBV9|-|-|TRBJ1-3
CASSLELSSGNTIYF
>TRBV6-5|-|TRBD1|TRBJ2-1
CASTRGRYNEQFF
>TRBV10-3|-|TRBD1|TRBJ1-2
CAISESGRGQDVNYGYTF
>TRBV19|-|-|TRBJ1-1
CASSLRGGTEAFF
>TRBV10-3|-|-|TRBJ2-7
CAISDRGRTYEQYF
>TRBV27|once|TRBD1|TRBJ1-5
CASSLTGGNQPQHF
>TRBV29-1|-|-|TRBJ1-1
CSVRRVDSRAFF
>TRBV6-5|-|-|TRBJ2-5
CASSNTFVKGGTQYF
>TRBV7-2|-|TRBD2|TRBJ2-5
CASSLIAGQETQYF
>TRBV10-2|-|-|TRBJ1-3
CASSVGGHSSGNTIYF
>TRBV11-3|-|TRBD2|TRBJ2-5
CASSLSLSGDPNPGQETQYF
>TRBV29-1|-|-|TRBJ2-7
CSYLQGTGYEQYF
>TRBV6-2/TRBV6-3|-|TRBD2|TRBJ2-1
CASSYGRAKDEQFF
>TRBV29-1|-|TRBD1|TRBJ2-7
CSVEVRAGGEQYF
>TRBV9|-|-|TRBJ2-2
CASSVDSNTGELFF
>TRBV6-5|-|TRBD1|TRBJ1-2
CASSYRDRGRKGYTF
>TRBV5-6|-|-|TRBJ2-5
CASSLVLLRGETQYF
>TRBV3-1/TRBV3-2|-|-|TRBJ1-5
CASSQEGWRPQHF
>TRBV6-6|-|TRBD2|TRBJ2-2
CASSALIGTKTGELFF
>TRBV4-1|-|-|TRBJ2-3
CASSQDKWVITDTQYF
>TRBV12-3/TRBV12-4|few|-|TRBJ2-7
CASTPTGSYEQYF
>TRBV9|-|-|TRBJ1-3
CASSDPGRRNTIYF
>TRBV3-1/TRBV3-2|-|-|TRBJ1-2
CASSGPRTGGWYGYTF
>TRBV7-9|-|-|TRBJ2-1
CASSPRNGPDEQFF
>TRBV30|-|TRBD2|TRBJ2-3
CAWRLAGGTDTQYF